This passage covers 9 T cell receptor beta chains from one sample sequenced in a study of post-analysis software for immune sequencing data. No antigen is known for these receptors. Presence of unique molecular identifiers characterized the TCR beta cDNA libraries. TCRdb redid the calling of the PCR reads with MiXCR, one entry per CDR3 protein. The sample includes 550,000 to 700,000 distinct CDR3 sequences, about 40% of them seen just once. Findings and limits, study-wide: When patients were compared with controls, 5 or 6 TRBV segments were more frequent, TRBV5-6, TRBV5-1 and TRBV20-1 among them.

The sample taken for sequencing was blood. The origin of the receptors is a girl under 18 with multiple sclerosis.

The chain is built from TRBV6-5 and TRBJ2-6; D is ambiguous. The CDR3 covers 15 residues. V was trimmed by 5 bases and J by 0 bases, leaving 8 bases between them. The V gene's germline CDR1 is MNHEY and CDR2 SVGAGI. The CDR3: CASSKGYSGANVLTF. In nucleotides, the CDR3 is TGTGCCAGCAGTAAAGGGTACTCTGGGGCCAACGTCCTGACTTTC.

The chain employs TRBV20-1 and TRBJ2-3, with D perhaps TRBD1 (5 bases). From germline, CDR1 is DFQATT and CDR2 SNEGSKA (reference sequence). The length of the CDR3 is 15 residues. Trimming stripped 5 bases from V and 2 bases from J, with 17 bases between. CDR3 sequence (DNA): TGCAGTGCTCCCCCTAGGAGAGGACACACAGATACGCAGTATTTT. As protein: CSAPPRRGHTDTQYF.

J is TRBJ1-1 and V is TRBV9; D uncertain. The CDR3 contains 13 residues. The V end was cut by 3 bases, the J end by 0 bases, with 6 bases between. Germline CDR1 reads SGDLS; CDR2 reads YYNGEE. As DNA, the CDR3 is TGTGCCAGCAGCGGAGACCTGAACACTGAAGCTTTCTTT. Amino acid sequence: CASSGDLNTEAFF.

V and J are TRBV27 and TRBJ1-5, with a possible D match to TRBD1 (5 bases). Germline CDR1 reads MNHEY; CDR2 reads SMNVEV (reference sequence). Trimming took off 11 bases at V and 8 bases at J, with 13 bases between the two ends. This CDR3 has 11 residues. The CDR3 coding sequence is TGTGCCGGCGGGGGAGGGAAGCCCCAGCATTTT. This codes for CAGGGGKPQHF.

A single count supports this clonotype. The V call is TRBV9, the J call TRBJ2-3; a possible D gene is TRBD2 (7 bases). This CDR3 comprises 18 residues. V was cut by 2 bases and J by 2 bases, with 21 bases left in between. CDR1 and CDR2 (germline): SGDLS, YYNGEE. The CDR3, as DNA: TGTGCCAGCAGCGTTCCTGTTTCCGGGGGGCCAAACACAGATACGCAGTATTTT. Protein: CASSVPVSGGPNTDTQYF.

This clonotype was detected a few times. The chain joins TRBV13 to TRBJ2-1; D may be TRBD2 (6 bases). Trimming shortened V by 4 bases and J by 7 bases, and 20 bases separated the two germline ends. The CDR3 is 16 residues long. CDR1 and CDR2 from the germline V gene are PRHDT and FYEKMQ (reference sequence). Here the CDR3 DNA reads TGTGCCAGCAGCTCGAGCCGGGTGGGGGGTGTGAATGAGCAGTTCTTC. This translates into CASSSSRVGGVNEQFF.

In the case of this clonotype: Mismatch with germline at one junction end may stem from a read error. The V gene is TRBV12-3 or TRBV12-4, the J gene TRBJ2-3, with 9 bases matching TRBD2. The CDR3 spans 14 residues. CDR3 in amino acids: CASKLAGATDAQYF. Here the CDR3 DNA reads TGTGCCAGCAAATTAGCGGGAGCAACAGATGCGCAGTATTTT.

The CDR3 region is CASSRTPRSYEQYF. The CDR3, as DNA: TGTGCCAGCAGTCGGACTCCTCGGTCCTACGAGCAGTACTTC. The chain carries TRBV6-5 and TRBJ2-7, with D maybe TRBD2 (5 bases). The ends were cut back, 5 bases at V and 1 base at J, with 12 bases in the middle. From germline, CDR1 is MNHEY and CDR2 SVGAGI. CDR3 length equals 14 residues.

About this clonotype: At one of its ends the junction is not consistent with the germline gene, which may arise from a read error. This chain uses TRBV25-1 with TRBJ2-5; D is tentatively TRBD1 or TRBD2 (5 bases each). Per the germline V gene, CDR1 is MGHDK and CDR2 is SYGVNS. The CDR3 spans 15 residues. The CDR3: CAGSEGIGDGKTQYF. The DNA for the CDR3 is TGTGCCGGCAGTGAGGGGATTGGGGATGGAAAGACCCAGTACTTC.